This paragraph reports one T cell receptor beta chain. V was clipped by 8 bases and J by 0 bases, with 11 bases between them. The CDR3 totals 13 residues. From germline, CDR1 is SEHNR and CDR2 FQNEAQ (reference sequence). This sample is drawn from a study of T cell responses to AZD1222 COVID-19 vaccine. Study information: Second-dose intervals near 4 or 12 weeks were combined.

TCRdb's copy holds only in-frame clones and misses some; the assay was immunoSEQ multiplex PCR. The sample lists 150,000 or so clones, about 92% occurring once. Sequences were derived from peripheral blood, sampled on day 0 of AZD1222 vaccination. This sequence joins TRBV7-9 and TRBJ2-7, with no clear D. This receptor was taken from an adult in good health. The CDR3 nucleotides are TGTGCCAGCGGGGTTTTTTCCTCCTACGAGCAGTACTTC. It encodes CASGVFSSYEQYF.